The 24 T cell receptor beta chains presented below share a single source sample, sequenced in a study of blood T cell repertoires in COVID-19. The table came from immunoSEQ multiplex PCR; TCRdb's copy has only in-frame clones and leaves some out. The data show more than 80,000 clones, under 90% seen once. Sequences were obtained from peripheral blood. The receptors were gathered from a human donor with active COVID-19. The donor label of this sample is uncertain.

V is TRBV5-4 and J is TRBJ2-7, with 11 bases lining up with TRBD2. The germline gives CDR1 SGHNT, CDR2 YYREEE (reference sequence). Trimming at V came to 0 bases and at J to 9 bases, leaving 8 bases not matched to a gene. This CDR3 contains 15 residues. CDR3 loop: CASSLALAGGERQYF. CDR3 coding DNA: TGTGCCAGCAGCTTGGCGCTAGCGGGGGGAGAACGGCAGTACTTC. Using reference TRBV5-4 and TRBJ2-7 for the parts outside the CDR3, the full variable domain is ETGVTQSPTHLIKTRGQQVTLRCSSQSGHNTVSWYQQALGQGPQFIFQYYREEENGRGNFPPRFSGLQFPNYSSELNVNALELDDSALYLCASSLALAGGERQYFGPGTRLTVT.

The chain employs TRBV5-5 and TRBJ2-1; 7 bases map to TRBD2. CDR3 length equals 16 residues. Germline V lookup: CDR1 SGHKS, CDR2 YYEKEE (reference sequence). J lost 2 bases, V lost 6 bases, and 11 bases had no gene match. The CDR3 DNA is TGTGCCAGCATCCGGACCGGCGGGGGAACCTACAATGAGCAGTTCTTC. Amino acid sequence: CASIRTGGGTYNEQFF.

A few counts support this clone. The chain links TRBV6-2 or TRBV6-3 to TRBJ2-3; 15 nucleotides line up with TRBD2. There are 18 residues in the CDR3. V lost 5 bases and J lost 4; bases outside the gene matches: 10. The V gene's germline CDR1 is MNHEY and CDR2 SVGEGT. In DNA form, the CDR3 reads TGTGCCAGCAGTACCGGACTAGCGGGGGGGAGGTTCGCAGATACGCAGTATTTT. It yields the protein CASSTGLAGGRFADTQYF.

The chain has TRBV24-1 and TRBJ1-1, with TRBD1 identical over 7 bases. V dropped 4 bases and J dropped 0; count of bases not matched to a gene: 13. This CDR3 contains 18 residues. The germline CDR1 and CDR2 sequences are KGHDR and SFDVKD. The CDR3 region is CATSDSKGTESMNTEAFF. The CDR3 DNA sequence: TGTGCCACCAGTGACTCAAAGGGGACAGAGAGCATGAACACTGAAGCTTTCTTT.

The genes are TRBV9 and TRBJ2-5; 7 nucleotides agree with TRBD2. The CDR3 has 13 residues. Trimming cost V 6 bases and J 2 bases; bases outside gene matches: 4. The germline CDR1 and CDR2 sequences are SGDLS and YYNGEE. The CDR3 spells CASTRGVQETQYF. CDR3 in DNA: TGTGCCAGCACCCGGGGGGTACAAGAGACCCAGTACTTC. Using reference TRBV9 and TRBJ2-5 for the parts outside the CDR3, the full variable domain is DSGVTQTPKHLITATGQRVTLRCSPRSGDLSVYWYQQSLDQGLQFLIQYYNGEERAKGNILERFSAQQFPDLHSELNLSSLELGDSALYFCASTRGVQETQYFGPGTRLLVL.

In its sample, this clone was seen once. The rearrangement uses TRBV4-1 and TRBJ2-7; 7 bases are shared with TRBD2. CDR3 length: 18 residues. Trimming removed 0 bases from V and 1 base from J; junction bases left unmatched: 12. The V gene's germline CDR1 is MGHRA and CDR2 YSYEKL. CDR3 residues: CASSQDPGRGDSSYEQYF. The CDR3 DNA sequence: TGCGCCAGCAGCCAAGATCCGGGCCGGGGGGACTCGTCCTACGAGCAGTACTTC.

The chain employs TRBV19 and TRBJ2-1; TRBD2 might be the D (6 bases). The CDR3 totals 14 residues. Trimming took 2 bases from V and 7 from J, leaving 12 bases between them. The germline V gene encodes CDR1 LNHDA and CDR2 SQIVND (reference sequence). The CDR3 region is CASSIIASENEQFF. CDR3 nucleotides: TGTGCCAGTAGTATAATCGCTAGCGAGAATGAGCAGTTCTTC.

CDR3 DNA: TGCGCCAGCAGCCAAGAGACGTTAGCGGGGGGGTACGCGAACACCGGGGAGCTGTTTTTT. This translates into CASSQETLAGGYANTGELFF. This chain links TRBV4-3 with TRBJ2-2; 11 bases are shared with TRBD2. Trimming at V came to 0 bases and at J to 0 bases, leaving 9 bases not matched to a gene. Per germline, CDR1 LGHNA and CDR2 YSLEER. The CDR3 totals 20 residues.

The chain couples TRBV30 to TRBJ2-3, with D unresolved. This CDR3 spans 14 amino acids. Germline loops: CDR1 GTSNPN, CDR2 SVGIG (reference sequence). V dropped 3 bases and J dropped 2 bases, with 12 bases sitting between them. The CDR3 bases are TGTGCCTGGAGCCGCTCCGAGGTCACAGATACGCAGTATTTT. Protein product: CAWSRSEVTDTQYF.

This sequence joins TRBV13 and TRBJ1-2; D may be TRBD1 (6 bases). This CDR3 has 15 residues. V lost 2 bases and J lost 8, with 18 bases in between. CDR1 is PRHDT and CDR2 is FYEKMQ in the germline V gene (reference sequence). The CDR3 protein is CASSLLQGKVEGYTF. For the CDR3, the DNA is TGTGCCAGCAGCTTACTGCAGGGGAAGGTTGAAGGCTACACCTTC. The full variable domain, completed using reference TRBV13 and TRBJ1-2, is AAGVIQSPRHLIKEKRETATLKCYPIPRHDTVYWYQQGPGQDPQFLISFYEKMQSDKGSIPDRFSAQQFSDYHSELNMSSLELGDSALYFCASSLLQGKVEGYTFGSGTRLTVV.

The chain is built from TRBV14 and TRBJ2-2; no firm D call. The CDR3 is made up of 15 amino acids. Germline V gene data show CDR1 as SGHDN and CDR2 as FVKESK. V gave up 5 bases and J gave up 1 base, with 11 bases separating them. CDR3 sequence reads: CASSAGRLNTGELFF. DNA of the CDR3: TGTGCCAGCAGCGCCGGCAGACTGAACACCGGGGAGCTGTTTTTT.

J is TRBJ1-1 and V is TRBV10-3; D is unresolved. Germline V gives CDR1 ENHRY, CDR2 SYGVKD. V lost 4 bases and J 11 bases, leaving 14 bases between the germline ends. This CDR3 has 12 residues. The CDR3, as DNA: TGTGCCATCAGTGGCGAAACCTACCGGGCTTTCTTT. Translation gives CAISGETYRAFF.

The gene calls are TRBV9 and TRBJ2-7, with TRBD1 identical over 7 bases. V gave up 3 bases and J gave up 5 bases; unmatched junction bases: 5. The CDR3 has 13 amino acids. CDR1 and CDR2 from the germline V gene are SGDLS and YYNGEE. The CDR3 bases are TGTGCCAGCAGCGCAAACAGGGGACACGAGCAGTACTTC. It translates to CASSANRGHEQYF.

This clone was detected once. The V and J genes are TRBV18 and TRBJ1-5, with D maybe TRBD1 (5 bases). The CDR3 sequence is 15 residues long. V was shortened by 3 bases and J by 2 bases, with 11 bases between the two germline ends. Germline V CDR1 and CDR2: KGHSH, LQKENI. CDR3: CASSPSARGNQPQHF. CDR3 bases: TGTGCCAGCTCACCCTCCGCCAGGGGCAATCAGCCCCAGCATTTT.

This clone was recorded once. The J gene is TRBJ2-3, the V gene TRBV19; D unclear. This CDR3 is 13 amino acids long. V was cut by 1 base and J by 2 bases, with 4 bases left in between. The germline CDR1 and CDR2 sequences are LNHDA and SQIVND (reference sequence). The CDR3 here is CASSIAVTDTQYF. DNA of the CDR3: TGTGCCAGTAGTATAGCGGTCACAGATACGCAGTATTTT.

The rearrangement links TRBV5-4 to TRBJ2-6; 9 nucleotides match TRBD1. The CDR3 contains 18 residues. The ends lost 4 bases at V and 2 bases at J; junction bases unmatched: 10. Germline lookup yields CDR1 SGHNT and CDR2 YYREEE (reference sequence). The CDR3 coding sequence is TGTGCCAGCAGCCAACCGGGACAGGGTTCCCCTGGGGCCAACGTCCTGACTTTC. Its translation is CASSQPGQGSPGANVLTF.

DNA for the CDR3: TGTGCCAGCTCACCACTGGGACAGGTGATTGGGAGGGCGGATGAAGCTTTCTTT. It is translated as CASSPLGQVIGRADEAFF. The gene calls are TRBV18 and TRBJ1-1; 8 nucleotides align to TRBD1. The CDR3 is made up of 18 amino acids. CDR1 is KGHSH and CDR2 is LQKENI in the germline V gene. J lost 7 bases, V lost 1 base, and 17 bases had no gene match.

This chain uses TRBV9 with TRBJ2-1; 8 nucleotides agree with TRBD1. The germline gives CDR1 SGDLS, CDR2 YYNGEE. The CDR3 loop spans 16 amino acids. V gave up 4 bases and J gave up 0 bases; unmatched junction bases: 6. The CDR3 region is CASSLRTGSSYNEQFF. The CDR3 DNA follows: TGTGCCAGCAGCCTCCGGACAGGGAGCTCCTACAATGAGCAGTTCTTC.

The rearrangement joins TRBV25-1 to TRBJ1-2, with 9 bases that match TRBD1. CDR1 and CDR2 (germline): MGHDK, SYGVNS. Losses at the gene ends were 3 bases for V and 5 bases for J; bases not matched to a gene: 7. This CDR3 contains 15 residues. CDR3 DNA: TGTGCCAGCAGTGAGTCCCCGGGACAGGGATATGGCTACACCTTC. This sequence encodes CASSESPGQGYGYTF.

This chain links TRBV6-1 with TRBJ1-2; D unresolved. V was trimmed by 1 base and J by 7 bases, leaving 7 bases between them. The CDR3 length is 12 residues. Germline values: CDR1 MNHNS, CDR2 SASEGT. This CDR3 reads CASSEGRGGYTF. The CDR3 DNA follows: TGTGCCAGCAGTGAAGGACGGGGTGGCTACACCTTC.

This chain links TRBV7-8 with TRBJ2-7, with 9 bases lining up with TRBD2. The CDR3 runs to 13 residues. The V and J ends lost 3 bases and 6 bases, in that order; junction bases with no gene match: 3. Germline V lookup: CDR1 SGHVS, CDR2 FQNEAQ. The CDR3 nucleotides read TGTGCCAGCAGCTTGGCGGGGGGGGGCGAGCAGTACTTC. This encodes CASSLAGGGEQYF. Based on the CDR3 plus reference TRBV7-8 and TRBJ2-7, the full variable domain is GAGVSQSPRYKVAKRGQDVALRCDPISGHVSLFWYQQALGQGPEFLTYFQNEAQLDKSGLPSDRFFAERPEGSVSTLKIQRTQQEDSAVYLCASSLAGGGEQYFGPGTRLTVT.

The chain combines TRBV6-5 with TRBJ1-5, with D unresolved. Deletions cut 5 bases from V and 2 bases from J, with 10 bases between. The CDR3 sequence is 14 residues long. Germline V lookup: CDR1 MNHEY, CDR2 SVGAGI. The CDR3 reads CASSHSGGNQPQHF. CDR3 coding DNA: TGTGCCAGCAGTCACAGCGGGGGCAATCAGCCCCAGCATTTT.

The V gene is TRBV4-1, the J gene TRBJ2-7; possibly TRBD1 for D (8 bases). Germline CDR1 and CDR2: MGHRA and YSYEKL. The CDR3 has 18 residues. Between the trimmed V and J ends, which lost 1 base and 3 bases, there was a span of 22 bases. Here the CDR3 reads CASSQVRGGAGGVYEQYF. Written as DNA, the CDR3 is TGCGCCAGCAGCCAAGTTCGTGGGGGGGCAGGGGGCGTCTACGAGCAGTACTTC.

This chain links TRBV3-1 (or the pseudogene TRBV3-2) with TRBJ2-3; 9 nucleotides line up with TRBD2. Germline values: CDR1 LGHDT, CDR2 YNNKEL (reference sequence). The ends lost 1 base at V and 10 bases at J; junction bases unmatched: 9. The CDR3 extends over 15 amino acids. CDR3 amino acids: CASSQAIVRGGSQYF. The CDR3 DNA reads TGTGCCAGCAGCCAAGCAATAGTGCGGGGGGGATCGCAGTATTTT.